This T cell receptor beta chain was sequenced in a study of CD8+CD57+ T cells in acquired aplastic anemia. The sample holds a few counts of this clonotype. The template used for profiling TCR beta VDJ and CDR3 was genomic DNA. A single record per CDR3 protein comes from TCRdb applying MiXCR to the reads. The sample lists about 95,000 distinct CDR3 sequences, around two thirds seen once, with over 55% in the top ten. The V and J ends lost 3 bases and 8 bases respectively, with 12 bases between them. The CDR3 runs to 13 residues. Germline V gene data show CDR1 as KGHDR and CDR2 as SFDVKD. Patients sequenced had flow cytometry evidence of CD8+CD57+ cell expansion.

The sequence derives from a human donor with aplastic anemia. What was sequenced was sorted CD4+, CD8+, or CD8+CD57+ T cells (not recorded which) from PBMCs. The V call is TRBV24-1, the J call TRBJ1-1, with a possible D match to TRBD1 (5 bases). The CDR3: CATSDPSRDEAFF. CDR3 in DNA: TGTGCCACCAGTGATCCTAGTCGGGACGAAGCTTTCTTT.